This T cell receptor (beta chain) appears in the sequencing data of a study of T cells in pancreatic ductal adenocarcinoma. Points on this clone: Its matching antigen is unknown.

Libraries were prepared by immunoSEQ multiplex PCR; TCRdb keeps only in-frame clonotypes and omits some of them. The sample has about 11,000 clones, around 86% seen once. The ends were cut back, 3 bases at V and 5 bases at J, with 11 bases in the middle. Per the germline V gene, CDR1 is SGHRS and CDR2 is YFSETQ. The CDR3 runs 14 residues. No neoadjuvant therapy was given to the selected pancreatic ductal adenocarcinoma patients before their surgery. Findings of the study overall: Tumor-versus-blood clonality comparisons may be biased toward lower tumor diversity. Mean clonality was about 0.11 in tumors and about 0.079 in blood, not significantly different. The resected pancreatic cancer cohort was biased toward the minority with early-stage disease.

Sequenced: PBMCs. The TCR originated in a human donor with pancreatic ductal adenocarcinoma. V is TRBV5-1 and J is TRBJ2-2; weak D call: TRBD1 (5 bases). CDR3 nucleotides: TGCGCCAGCAGCTCGGACACCCTTACCGGGGAGCTGTTTTTT. Protein product: CASSSDTLTGELFF. Variable domain in full (rest from reference TRBV5-1 and TRBJ2-2): KAGVTQTPRYLIKTRGQQVTLSCSPISGHRSVSWYQQTPGQGLQFLFEYFSETQRNKGNFPGRFSGRQFSNSRSEMNVSTLELGDSALYLCASSSDTLTGELFFGEGSRLTVL.